The 15 T cell receptor beta chains listed next were all sequenced from one sample in a study of vaccination and CD4 T cells after COVID-19. The Oncomine TCR Beta short-read assay was what sequenced the DNA obtained from cultured CD4+ T cells. TCRdb used MiXCR to reprocess the PCR reads, holding one entry per CDR3 protein. Among 10,000 to 15,000 distinct CDR3 sequences, roughly 76% were seen once, and the ten largest hold approximately 22%. Noted treatment: roughly nine-day PBMC culture with coronavirus spike peptide pools or control peptides (ViraFEST assay). No antigen has been assigned to these receptors. Specimen: CD4+ T cells from blood, cultured in vitro. The receptors shown here come from a human donor who had recovered from COVID-19.

By share, this clonotype counts as medium-sized. The chain employs TRBV7-3 and TRBJ2-2; 9 bases are a match to TRBD1. The CDR3 is made up of 16 amino acids. J gave up 1 base and V 2 bases, and 2 bases lay outside the gene matches. Germline CDR1 reads SGHTA; CDR2 reads FQGTGA. CDR3 coding DNA: TGTGCCAGCAGCTTAGGGGGACAGGGGAACACCGGGGAGCTGTTTTTT. Translation gives CASSLGGQGNTGELFF.

The chain joins TRBV5-6 to TRBJ1-3, with D possibly matching TRBD1 (5 bases). CDR1 is SGHDT and CDR2 is YYEEEE in the germline V gene. CDR3 length: 15 residues. Trimming pared 4 bases from V and 4 bases from J, leaving 15 bases between. The CDR3 reads CASSRDRSGGNTIYF. The CDR3 bases are TGTGCCAGCAGCCGAGACAGATCGGGAGGAAACACCATATATTTT.

The rearrangement joins TRBV25-1 to TRBJ2-1, with 11 bases that match TRBD2. The V gene end was trimmed by 6 bases and the J gene end by 15 bases; junction bases not matched to a gene: 7. Germline assignment: CDR1 MGHDK and CDR2 SYGVNS. CDR3 length equals 12 residues. This chain's CDR3 is CASRTSGSYWFF. The CDR3 DNA is TGTGCCAGCAGAACTAGCGGGAGTTATTGGTTCTTC.

This chain uses TRBV7-8 with TRBJ1-2; D is undetermined. From germline, CDR1 is SGHVS and CDR2 FQNEAQ. The CDR3 runs 14 residues. V lost 2 bases and J 2 bases, leaving 9 bases between the germline ends. The CDR3 bases are TGTGCCAGCAGCTTAAACCGAGGGAACTATGGCTACACCTTC. Translation gives CASSLNRGNYGYTF.

For the CDR3, the DNA is TGTGCCACCAGTCGGTCCAACCCCGGGGAGACCCAGTACTTC. Its translation is CATSRSNPGETQYF. J is TRBJ2-5 and V is TRBV24-1; no firm D call. CDR3 size: 14 residues. V lost 6 bases and J lost 5, with 15 bases in between. CDR1 KGHDR and CDR2 SFDVKD come from the germline V gene.

This clonotype occurred a few times. J is TRBJ1-5 and V is TRBV7-2; TRBD1 aligns across 7 bases. CDR1 and CDR2 (germline): SGHTA, FQGNSA. V lost 5 bases and J lost 0; bases outside the gene matches: 4. This CDR3 region has 15 residues. Written as DNA, the CDR3 is TGTGCCAGCAGCACCCAGGGGGTTAGCAATCAGCCCCAGCATTTT. Its translation: CASSTQGVSNQPQHF.

The V call is TRBV6-1, the J call TRBJ2-2; D remains ambiguous. The germline CDR1 and CDR2 sequences are MNHNS and SASEGT. The V gene lost 6 bases and the J gene lost 4 bases, with 12 bases spanning the gap. This CDR3 region has 14 residues. DNA for the CDR3: TGTGCCAGCAGAGTGGATTCTCTCACCGGGGAGCTGTTTTTT. It yields the protein CASRVDSLTGELFF.

The chain couples TRBV30 to TRBJ2-7, with 7 bases lining up with TRBD1. CDR3 length equals 14 residues. Germline CDR1 is GTSNPN and CDR2 is SVGIG (reference sequence). The V segment lost 0 bases and the J segment 4 bases; nucleotides outside the gene matches: 6. CDR3 residues: CAWSVLPQGYEQYF. Here the CDR3 DNA reads TGTGCCTGGAGTGTGCTCCCACAGGGGTACGAGCAGTACTTC.

V is TRBV6-2 or TRBV6-3 and J is TRBJ1-1; D perhaps matches TRBD1 (6 bases). The CDR3 runs 13 residues. Germline V lookup: CDR1 MNHEY, CDR2 SVGEGT. With 7 bases removed from V and 1 base from J, the gap between germline ends came to 10 bases. CDR3 sequence reads: CASILQGNTEAFF. The CDR3 nucleotides read TGTGCCAGCATTCTACAGGGGAACACTGAAGCTTTCTTT.

The rearrangement joins TRBV6-2 or TRBV6-3 to TRBJ1-3; 7 bases fit TRBD1. Trimming removed 7 bases from V and 2 bases from J; junction bases left unmatched: 8. The V gene's germline CDR1 is MNHEY and CDR2 SVGEGT. This CDR3 is 15 amino acids long. The DNA for the CDR3 is TGTGCCAGCACCCAACAGGGACAGCCTGGAAACACCATATATTTT. Residues: CASTQQGQPGNTIYF.

This clonotype showed up just a few times. V is TRBV7-9 and J is TRBJ1-1; D gene unclear. There are 16 residues in the CDR3. V dropped 0 bases and J dropped 6 bases, with 17 bases sitting between them. Per germline, CDR1 SEHNR and CDR2 FQNEAQ (reference sequence). This CDR3 is CASSLAQGGLRAEAFF. CDR3 in DNA: TGTGCCAGCAGCTTAGCGCAAGGAGGCCTGAGGGCTGAAGCTTTCTTT. The full variable domain, with the rest looked up from reference TRBV7-9 and TRBJ1-1, is DTGVSQNPRHKITKRGQNVTFRCDPISEHNRLYWYRQTLGQGPEFLTYFQNEAQLEKSRLLSDRFSAERPKGSFSTLEIQRTEQGDSAMYLCASSLAQGGLRAEAFFGQGTRLTVV.

This clonotype showed up just a few times. The chain links TRBV27 to TRBJ1-5; no clear D gene. The germline V gene has CDR1 MNHEY and CDR2 SMNVEV (reference sequence). This CDR3 has 15 residues. The V end lost 3 bases, the J end lost 1 base, and 10 bases lay between the germline ends. CDR3 in DNA: TGTGCCAGCAGTTTCGGGCGCAACAGCAATCAGCCCCAGCATTTT. Translated, it gives CASSFGRNSNQPQHF.

This clonotype was observed a few times. The chain uses TRBV28 and TRBJ1-1; TRBD1 matches 10 bases. CDR3 length: 14 residues. Trimming cost V 8 bases and J 6 bases; bases outside gene matches: 9. Germline CDR1 MDHEN, CDR2 SYDVKM. CDR3 region: CASGQGVAMAEAFF. The CDR3 DNA is TGTGCCAGCGGACAGGGGGTAGCGATGGCTGAAGCTTTCTTT.

This chain connects TRBV11-3 to TRBJ2-1; weak D call: TRBD2 (6 bases). Trimming took 5 bases from V and 8 from J, leaving 22 bases between them. The CDR3 is made up of 16 amino acids. Germline V gives CDR1 SGHNT, CDR2 YENEEA. This CDR3 reads CASSPDGRGGIDEQFF. The CDR3 DNA reads as TGTGCCAGCAGCCCCGATGGTCGGGGCGGGATCGATGAGCAGTTCTTC.

This chain links TRBV20-1 with TRBJ1-1; a weak D match, TRBD1 (5 bases). Deletions cut 0 bases from V and 10 bases from J, with 15 bases between. Germline assignment: CDR1 DFQATT and CDR2 SNEGSKA (reference sequence). This CDR3 spans 13 amino acids. CDR3 DNA sequence: TGCAGTGCTAGAGATAACGGGGGGTGGGGAGCTTTCTTT. It yields the protein CSARDNGGWGAFF.